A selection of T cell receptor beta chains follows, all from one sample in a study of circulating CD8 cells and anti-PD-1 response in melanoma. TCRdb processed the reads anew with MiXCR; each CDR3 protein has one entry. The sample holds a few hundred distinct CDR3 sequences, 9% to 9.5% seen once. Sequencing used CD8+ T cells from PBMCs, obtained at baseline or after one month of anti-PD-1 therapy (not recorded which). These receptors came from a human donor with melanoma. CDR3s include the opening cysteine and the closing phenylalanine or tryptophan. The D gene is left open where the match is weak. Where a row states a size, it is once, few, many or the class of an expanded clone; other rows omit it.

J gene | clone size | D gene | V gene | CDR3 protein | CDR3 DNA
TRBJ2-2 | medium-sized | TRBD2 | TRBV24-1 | CATSDLKAGDTGELFF | TGTGCCACCAGTGATTTAAAAGCGGGAGACACCGGGGAGCTGTTTTTT
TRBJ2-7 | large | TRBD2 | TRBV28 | CASSSLSGRASYEQYF | TGTGCCAGCAGTTCACTGAGCGGGAGGGCCTCCTACGAGCAGTACTTC
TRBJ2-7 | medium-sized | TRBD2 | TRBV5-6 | CASSPGRASYEQYF | TGTGCCAGCAGTCCGGGGAGGGCCTCTTACGAGCAGTACTTC
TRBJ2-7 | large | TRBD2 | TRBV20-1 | CSATPGTSDTYEQYF | TGCAGTGCTACGCCCGGGACTAGCGATACCTACGAGCAGTACTTC
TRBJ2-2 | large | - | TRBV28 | CASSAWAAPNTGELFF | TGTGCCAGCAGCGCTTGGGCGGCCCCGAACACCGGGGAGCTGTTTTTT
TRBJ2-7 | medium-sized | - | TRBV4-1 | CASSQGASYEQYF | TGCGCCAGCAGCCAGGGGGCCTCCTACGAGCAGTACTTC
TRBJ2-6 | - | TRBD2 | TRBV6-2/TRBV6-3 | CASTHQTSTDSGANVLTF | TGTGCCAGCACCCACCAGACTAGCACAGACTCTGGGGCCAACGTCCTGACTTTC
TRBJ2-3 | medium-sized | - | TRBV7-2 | CASSHSRTTDTQYF | TGTGCCAGCAGTCACTCCCGGACCACAGATACGCAGTATTTT
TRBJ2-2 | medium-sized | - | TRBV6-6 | CASRAGELFF | TGTGCCAGCAGGGCCGGGGAGCTGTTTTTT
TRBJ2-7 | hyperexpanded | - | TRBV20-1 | CSAPGQGFSYEQYF | TGCAGTGCTCCGGGGCAGGGCTTCTCCTACGAGCAGTACTTC
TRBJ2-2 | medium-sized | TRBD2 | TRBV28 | CASSPWVAGAEGTGGLFF | TGTGCCAGCAGTCCCTGGGTAGCGGGAGCGGAAGGTACCGGGGGGCTGTTTTTT
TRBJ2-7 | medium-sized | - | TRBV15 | CATSNPGPSSSYEQYF | TGTGCCACCAGCAATCCGGGACCCTCGTCATCCTACGAGCAGTACTTC
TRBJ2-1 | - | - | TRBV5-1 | CASSFWGTLYNEQFF | TGCGCCAGCAGTTTTTGGGGGACACTGTACAATGAGCAGTTCTTC
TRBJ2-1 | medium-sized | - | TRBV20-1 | CSAGPLTRPYNEQFF | TGCAGTGCTGGACCCTTGACTAGACCCTACAATGAGCAGTTCTTC
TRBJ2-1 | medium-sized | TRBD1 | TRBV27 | CASSEQGVPYNEQFF | TGTGCCAGCAGTGAACAGGGGGTCCCCTACAATGAGCAGTTCTTC
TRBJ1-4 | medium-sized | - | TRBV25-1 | CASSEAVFGDEKLFF | TGTGCCAGCAGTGAGGCGGTGTTCGGGGATGAAAAACTGTTTTTT
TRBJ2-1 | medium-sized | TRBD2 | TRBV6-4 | CASSDSTSGSNEQFF | TGTGCCAGCAGTGACTCGACTAGCGGGAGTAATGAGCAGTTCTTC
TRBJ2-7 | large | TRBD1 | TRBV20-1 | CSARDWGQNRLPGEYYEQYF | TGCAGTGCTAGAGATTGGGGACAGAATAGGTTACCCGGTGAATACTACGAGCAGTACTTC
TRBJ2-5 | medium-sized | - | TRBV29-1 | CSVEGVNPLGGLDWETQYF | TGCAGCGTTGAAGGGGTGAACCCGCTAGGCGGGTTGGATTGGGAGACCCAGTACTTC
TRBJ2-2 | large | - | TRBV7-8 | CASSFGEGGELFF | TGTGCCAGCAGCTTTGGTGAAGGCGGGGAGCTGTTTTTT
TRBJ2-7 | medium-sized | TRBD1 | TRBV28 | CASSFLDRAQGGYEQYF | TGTGCCAGCAGTTTTTTGGACAGGGCCCAAGGAGGCTACGAGCAGTACTTC
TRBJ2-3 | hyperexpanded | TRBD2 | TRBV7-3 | CASSRLALSADTQYF | TGTGCCAGCAGCCGACTAGCGCTTTCAGCAGATACGCAGTATTTT
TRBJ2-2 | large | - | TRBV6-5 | CASSWNIGGELFF | TGTGCCAGCAGTTGGAACATAGGCGGGGAGCTGTTTTTT
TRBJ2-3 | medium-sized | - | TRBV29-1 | CSVEDPREETDTQYF | TGCAGCGTTGAAGACCCGAGGGAGGAAACAGATACGCAGTATTTT
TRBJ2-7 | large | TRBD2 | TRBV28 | CASSFSLGLAGVGSSYEQYF | TGTGCCAGCAGTTTCTCCTTGGGACTAGCGGGAGTTGGCAGCTCCTACGAGCAGTACTTC
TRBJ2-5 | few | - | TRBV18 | CASSPLRQETQYF | TGTGCCAGCTCACCATTACGACAAGAGACCCAGTACTTC
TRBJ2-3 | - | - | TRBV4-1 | CASSQVMRDPTDTQYF | TGCGCCAGCAGCCAAGTTATGCGGGACCCCACAGATACGCAGTATTTT
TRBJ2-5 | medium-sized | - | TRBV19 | CASSPVGFGETQYF | TGTGCCAGTAGCCCGGTGGGGTTCGGAGAGACCCAGTACTTC
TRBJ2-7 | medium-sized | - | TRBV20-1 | CSASVPLGVTVQYF | TGCAGTGCTAGCGTGCCCTTGGGAGTCACGGTGCAGTACTTC
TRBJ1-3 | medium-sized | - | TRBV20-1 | CSARDAGSSGNTIYF | TGCAGTGCTAGGGACGCAGGGAGCTCTGGAAACACCATATATTTT
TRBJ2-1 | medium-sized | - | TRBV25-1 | CASRVEANEQFF | TGTGCCAGCAGGGTCGAGGCGAATGAGCAGTTCTTC
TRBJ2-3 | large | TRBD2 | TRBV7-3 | CASSRLALSTDTQYF | TGTGCCAGCAGCCGACTAGCGTTGAGCACAGATACGCAGTATTTT
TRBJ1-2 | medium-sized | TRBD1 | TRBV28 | CASSYHAQGADGYTF | TGTGCCAGCAGCTACCACGCCCAGGGGGCTGATGGCTACACCTTC
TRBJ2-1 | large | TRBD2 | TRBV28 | CASSLPQSGSSYNEQFF | TGTGCCAGCAGTTTACCCCAGAGCGGGAGCTCCTACAATGAGCAGTTCTTC
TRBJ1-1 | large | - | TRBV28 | CASSLGQGGTEAFF | TGTGCCAGCAGTTTGGGACAAGGGGGCACTGAAGCTTTCTTT
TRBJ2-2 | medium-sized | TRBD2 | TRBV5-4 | CASSLTSGTGSLAGGEAGELFF | TGTGCCAGCAGCTTGACTTCCGGGACAGGGTCGCTAGCGGGAGGGGAGGCCGGGGAGCTGTTTTTT
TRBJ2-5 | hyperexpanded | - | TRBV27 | CASSLGSGFATQYF | TGTGCCAGCAGTTTAGGATCAGGATTTGCGACCCAGTACTTC
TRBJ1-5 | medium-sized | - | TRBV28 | CASSPPRGPQHF | TGTGCCAGCAGTCCACCTAGGGGGCCCCAGCATTTT
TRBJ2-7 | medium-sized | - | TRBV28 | CASVETGYEQYF | TGTGCCAGCGTGGAGACAGGCTACGAGCAGTACTTC
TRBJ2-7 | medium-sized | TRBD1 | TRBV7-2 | CASSLEGAGRSYEQYF | TGTGCCAGCAGCTTAGAGGGGGCGGGCCGCTCCTACGAGCAGTACTTC
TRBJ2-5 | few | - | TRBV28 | CASSYTLQETQYF | TGTGCCAGCAGTTATACGTTACAAGAGACCCAGTACTTC
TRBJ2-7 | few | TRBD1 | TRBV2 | CASSEWQGAAYEQYF | TGTGCCAGCAGTGAATGGCAGGGGGCTGCCTACGAGCAGTACTTC
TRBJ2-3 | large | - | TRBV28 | CASSFLAASTDTQYF | TGTGCCAGCAGTTTCTTGGCGGCTAGCACAGATACGCAGTATTTT